These 13 T cell receptor beta chains were sequenced from one sample in a study of CD8+ T cells in alopecia areata. In each case, RNA was isolated and then reverse transcribed into cDNA as the sequencing template. Some clones are missing from TCRdb's copy, which holds only in-frame ones; the method was immunoSEQ multiplex PCR. The sample lists about 120,000 clones, around two fifths seen once, with approximately 2.8% in the top ten. Sequenced material: CD4+ T cells sorted from blood. These receptors were obtained from a human donor with alopecia areata.

This clone was detected many times. The chain uses TRBV4-3 and TRBJ2-2; D tentatively reads TRBD1 or TRBD2 (5 bases each). This CDR3 spans 16 amino acids. Germline V gene sequence: CDR1 LGHNA, CDR2 YSLEER. Deletions cut 0 bases from V and 3 bases from J, with 11 bases between. CDR3 bases: TGCGCCAGCAGCCAAGAGGGACCGCCGGACACCGGGGAGCTGTTTTTT. Amino acid sequence: CASSQEGPPDTGELFF.

This rearrangement joins TRBV6-1 to TRBJ2-5; D not certain. CDR3 length equals 13 residues. Germline V gives CDR1 MNHNS, CDR2 SASEGT. Trimming left V 6 bases short and J 6 bases short, with 14 bases between. The CDR3 bases are TGTGCCAGCAGCTTCGACACCTCCCAGACCCAGTACTTC. It is translated as CASSFDTSQTQYF.

J is TRBJ2-2 and V is TRBV29-1; no firm D call. The germline V gene encodes CDR1 SQVTM and CDR2 ANQGSEA. The CDR3 loop spans 13 amino acids. V was pared by 2 bases and J by 3 bases, with 7 bases between. This chain's CDR3 is CSVEPWDTGELFF. The CDR3 DNA reads TGCAGCGTTGAACCTTGGGACACCGGGGAGCTGTTTTTT.

The gene calls are TRBV4-3 and TRBJ2-5; the D is unclear. V was cut by 0 bases and J by 1 base, with 3 bases left in between. The CDR3 consists of 13 residues. Per germline, CDR1 LGHNA and CDR2 YSLEER. CDR3 loop: CASSQDFQETQYF. In DNA form, the CDR3 reads TGCGCCAGCAGCCAAGATTTCCAAGAGACCCAGTACTTC.

The gene calls are TRBV28 and TRBJ2-4; 11 bases fit TRBD2. The trim removed 3 bases at V and 7 bases at J, leaving 5 bases unmatched. This CDR3 region has 15 residues. CDR1 is MDHEN, CDR2 SYDVKM, per germline. The CDR3 loop reads CASSFRASGRNIQYF. CDR3 sequence (DNA): TGTGCCAGCAGTTTTCGAGCTAGCGGGAGGAACATTCAGTACTTC. The full variable domain, rest sourced from reference TRBV28 and TRBJ2-4, is DVKVTQSSRYLVKRTGEKVFLECVQDMDHENMFWYRQDPGLGLRLIYFSYDVKMKEKGDIPEGYSVSREKKERFSLILESASTNQTSMYLCASSFRASGRNIQYFGAGTRLSVL.

J is TRBJ2-7 and V is TRBV28; 9 bases map to TRBD2. CDR1 and CDR2 from the germline V gene are MDHEN and SYDVKM. The CDR3 contains 15 residues. V was clipped by 6 bases and J by 2 bases; unmatched bases: 8. Here the CDR3 reads CASRGETSGTYEQYF. The CDR3 DNA is TGTGCCAGCAGGGGAGAGACTAGCGGTACCTACGAGCAGTACTTC.

V gene TRBV30 combines with J gene TRBJ1-5; D gene ambiguous. Germline CDR1 and CDR2: GTSNPN and SVGIG (reference sequence). V dropped 0 bases and J dropped 6 bases, with 9 bases sitting between them. This CDR3 has 13 amino acids. CDR3 DNA: TGTGCCTGGAGTGTAAGGGATCTTCAGCCCCAGCATTTT. It is translated as CAWSVRDLQPQHF.

The chain carries TRBV30 and TRBJ1-1; D gene ambiguous. V shed 5 bases and J shed 5 bases, with 15 bases lying between them. The CDR3 is 13 amino acids. Germline V gene data show CDR1 as GTSNPN and CDR2 as SVGIG (reference sequence). CDR3 protein: CAWQPQQFTEAFF. CDR3 in DNA: TGTGCCTGGCAGCCCCAACAATTTACTGAAGCTTTCTTT.

The sample holds a few counts of this clone. For the CDR3, the DNA is TGCAGCGCAACCAGCGGGCAGTCCTACGAGCAGTACTTC. This gives the protein CSATSGQSYEQYF. The chain is built from TRBV29-1 and TRBJ2-7, with a weak D call TRBD2 (6 bases). Between the trimmed V and J ends, which lost 7 bases and 1 base, there was a span of 14 bases. The CDR3 is 13 residues long. CDR1 and CDR2 from the germline V gene are SQVTM and ANQGSEA.

V and J are TRBV4-3 and TRBJ1-2; D unresolved. V was clipped by 1 base and J by 4 bases, with 19 bases between them. Germline V gene sequence: CDR1 LGHNA, CDR2 YSLEER. The CDR3 is made up of 17 amino acids. The CDR3 sequence: CASSQAYTVARSYGYTF. As DNA, the CDR3 is TGCGCCAGCAGCCAAGCCTACACAGTAGCCCGGAGCTATGGCTACACCTTC.

V is TRBV5-1 and J is TRBJ2-3, with 14 bases lining up with TRBD2. V shed 4 bases and J 5 bases; nucleotides not matched to a gene: 6. There are 16 residues in the CDR3. The V gene's germline CDR1 is SGHRS and CDR2 YFSETQ. The CDR3 DNA follows: TGCGCCAGCAGCCCCGGGACTAGCGGGAGTATAGATACGCAGTATTTT. Its translation is CASSPGTSGSIDTQYF.

J is TRBJ2-3 and V is TRBV5-1, with D unclear. V was trimmed by 4 bases and J by 0 bases, leaving 3 bases between them. Germline V lookup: CDR1 SGHRS, CDR2 YFSETQ. The CDR3 loop spans 12 amino acids. CDR3 sequence reads: CASSISTDTQYF. The CDR3 DNA sequence: TGCGCCAGCAGCATAAGCACAGATACGCAGTATTTT. Based on the CDR3 plus reference TRBV5-1 and TRBJ2-3, the full variable domain is KAGVTQTPRYLIKTRGQQVTLSCSPISGHRSVSWYQQTPGQGLQFLFEYFSETQRNKGNFPGRFSGRQFSNSRSEMNVSTLELGDSALYLCASSISTDTQYFGPGTRLTVL.

The sample holds a few counts of this clone. The V and J genes are TRBV7-3 and TRBJ1-2; 7 nucleotides match TRBD1. The CDR3 loop spans 13 amino acids. The J segment lost 6 bases and the V segment lost 4 bases, leaving 5 bases of the junction unmatched. CDR1 is SGHTA and CDR2 is FQGTGA in the germline V gene. CDR3 in DNA: TGTGCCAGCAGCTCCCGACAGGGAGATGGCTACACCTTC. Protein sequence: CASSSRQGDGYTF.